Sequencing of this T cell receptor beta chain was carried out in a study of blood T cells in healthy people across ages. The CDR3 consists of 14 residues. CDR1 is DFQATT and CDR2 is SNEGSKA in the germline V gene (reference sequence). Turning to this clonotype: Its antigen remains unidentified. The junction shows a germline mismatch at one end, possibly a read error.

Findings and caveats of the study: More naive CD4+ cells and higher diversity marked long-lived donors relative to aged donors. TCR beta diversity was tightly associated with the proportion of naive T cells.

Sample-barcoded 5' priming and a J-beta primer mix drove a second PCR of 7 to 11 cycles. TCRdb itself ran the 5' RACE reads through MiXCR, one entry per CDR3 protein. Of about 1,400,000 distinct CDR3 sequences listed, roughly 45% are singletons. Samples each yielded at least 5 micrograms of total RNA. Sequenced material: blood. This sequence was found in a woman between 18 and 30 years old in good health. V and J are TRBV20-1 and TRBJ2-5; 10 bases map to TRBD2. CDR3 residues: CSATTSGARETQYF. The CDR3 region has the DNA TGCAGCGCTACCACTAGCGGGGCGAGAGAGACCCAGTACTTC.